One T cell receptor beta chain is described in this entry. Measured with immunoSEQ multiplex PCR; TCRdb has only the in-frame clones, and not every one. The repertoire includes about 440,000 clones, 85% to 90% of them detected once, and 4.3% sits in the top ten. The data stem from a study of blood T cell repertoires in COVID-19. The CDR3 has 16 amino acids. Germline loops: CDR1 SGHNT, CDR2 YYREEE (reference sequence). Trimming at V came to 3 bases and at J to 3 bases, leaving 3 bases not matched to a gene. The receptor was derived from a woman under 40 with acute or convalescent COVID-19. The V gene is TRBV5-4, the J gene TRBJ2-1, with 13 nucleotides matching TRBD2. Sequences were obtained from peripheral blood. In DNA form, the CDR3 reads TGTGCCAGCAGCTGGGGGACTAGCGGGGACTACAATGAGCAGTTCTTC. As protein: CASSWGTSGDYNEQFF.